What follows are 12 T cell receptor beta chains derived from one specimen sequenced in a study of OX40 agonist ivuxolimab in advanced cancers. Only in-frame clones appear in the TCRdb table, and some are missing; sequencing was by immunoSEQ multiplex PCR. The repertoire has under 75,000 clones, 85% to 90% of them found once; the top ten carry approximately 0.78%. The source was CD4+ or CD8+ T cells sorted from blood, collected in a trial of the OX40 agonist ivuxolimab. The receptors shown here come from an adult with an advanced solid tumor such as melanoma, head and neck, liver or kidney cancer.

V gene TRBV6-5 combines with J gene TRBJ2-2; 11 nucleotides line up with TRBD1. Germline loops: CDR1 MNHEY, CDR2 SVGAGI. This CDR3 has 15 amino acids. V trimming: 5 bases; J trimming: 6 bases; junction bases outside the gene matches: 5. The CDR3 nucleotides are TGTGCCAGCAGTAACCGGGACAGGGGGGCCGGGGAGCTGTTTTTT. It encodes CASSNRDRGAGELFF.

V usage is TRBV6-5 and J usage is TRBJ1-2; D is ambiguous. Trimming removed 4 bases at V and 3 bases at J, with 9 bases between. Germline loops: CDR1 MNHEY, CDR2 SVGAGI. The CDR3 consists of 13 residues. The CDR3 DNA reads as TGTGCCAGCAGTTTTCGACGGGACTATGGCTACACCTTC. Translation: CASSFRRDYGYTF.

This clone is a singleton in its sample. V gene TRBV5-1 combines with J gene TRBJ2-3, with 7 positions matching TRBD2. The CDR3 is 16 residues long. V trimming: 0 bases; J trimming: 2 bases; junction bases outside the gene matches: 6. Germline CDR1 SGHRS, CDR2 YFSETQ. The CDR3 bases are TGCGCCAGCAGCTTGGCCCCTCTAGCGGTCACAGATACGCAGTATTTT. Encoded protein: CASSLAPLAVTDTQYF.

V gene TRBV4-1 combines with J gene TRBJ1-6; TRBD1 might be the D (6 bases). The germline V and J ends were trimmed by 5 bases and 10 bases, with 15 bases remaining between them. Germline V CDR1 and CDR2: MGHRA, YSYEKL. The CDR3 is made up of 14 amino acids. The CDR3 loop is CASSETGIESPLHF. The CDR3 DNA reads TGCGCCAGCAGCGAAACAGGGATCGAGTCACCCCTCCACTTT.

V gene TRBV6-5 combines with J gene TRBJ2-1; TRBD1 agrees at 9 bases. The germline V gene has CDR1 MNHEY and CDR2 SVGAGI. The J segment lost 5 bases and the V segment lost 6 bases, leaving 8 bases of the junction unmatched. The length of the CDR3 is 15 residues. In nucleotides, the CDR3 is TGTGCCAGCAGACGAACAGGGGGCGGACACAATGAGCAGTTCTTC. It translates to CASRRTGGGHNEQFF.

The chain recombines TRBV5-1 with TRBJ2-2, with 7 bases that match TRBD1. This CDR3 has 15 amino acids. Unmatched junction bases numbered 6, after V lost 5 bases and J lost 2 bases. Germline V CDR1 and CDR2: SGHRS, YFSETQ. CDR3 protein: CASRFDRANTGELFF. CDR3 nucleotides: TGCGCCAGCAGATTTGACAGGGCCAACACCGGGGAGCTGTTTTTT. Based on the CDR3 plus reference TRBV5-1 and TRBJ2-2, the full variable domain is KAGVTQTPRYLIKTRGQQVTLSCSPISGHRSVSWYQQTPGQGLQFLFEYFSETQRNKGNFPGRFSGRQFSNSRSEMNVSTLELGDSALYLCASRFDRANTGELFFGEGSRLTVL.

The rearrangement joins TRBV4-3 to TRBJ2-1; 8 positions match TRBD2. The CDR3 consists of 15 residues. Per germline, CDR1 LGHNA and CDR2 YSLEER. The V gene end was trimmed by 0 bases and the J gene end by 4 bases; junction bases not matched to a gene: 2. The DNA of the CDR3 is TGCGCCAGCAGCCAAGAGGGACTAGGGTACAATGAGCAGTTCTTC. Protein: CASSQEGLGYNEQFF.

This rearrangement joins TRBV7-2 to TRBJ2-7, with 9 bases that match TRBD1. J gave up 7 bases and V 5 bases, and 6 bases lay outside the gene matches. This CDR3 has 13 residues. The germline gives CDR1 SGHTA, CDR2 FQGNSA. The CDR3 protein is CASSPDRGREQYF. CDR3 coding DNA: TGTGCCAGCAGCCCAGACAGGGGGAGAGAGCAGTACTTC.

In this sample, this clone turned up once. CDR3 loop: CATSRDYGSGTGELFF. In DNA, the CDR3 is TGTGCCACCAGCAGAGATTACGGTAGCGGGACCGGGGAGCTGTTTTTT. The rearrangement joins TRBV15 to TRBJ2-2; TRBD2 aligns across 7 bases. Looked up from germline, CDR1 is LNHNV and CDR2 is YYDKDF (reference sequence). Trimming took 0 bases from V and 5 from J; bases not matched to a gene: 6. This CDR3 has 16 residues. Full variable domain (remainder filled in from reference TRBV15 and TRBJ2-2): DAMVIQNPRYQVTQFGKPVTLSCSQTLNHNVMYWYQQKSSQAPKLLFHYYDKDFNNEADTPDNFQSRRPNTSFCFLDIRSPGLGDTAMYLCATSRDYGSGTGELFFGEGSRLTVL.

This chain connects TRBV7-9 to TRBJ2-2; D unresolved. The V gene lost 2 bases and the J gene lost 5 bases, with 3 bases spanning the gap. Germline lookup yields CDR1 SEHNR and CDR2 FQNEAQ (reference sequence). CDR3 length: 12 residues. The chain's CDR3 is CASSLWTGELFF. DNA of the CDR3: TGTGCCAGCAGCTTATGGACCGGGGAGCTGTTTTTT. The variable domain in full, completed from reference TRBV7-9 and TRBJ2-2, reads DTGVSQNPRHKITKRGQNVTFRCDPISEHNRLYWYRQTLGQGPEFLTYFQNEAQLEKSRLLSDRFSAERPKGSFSTLEIQRTEQGDSAMYLCASSLWTGELFFGEGSRLTVL.

This clone has just a few counts. The chain employs TRBV10-3 and TRBJ1-1; no reliable D call. Trimming shortened V by 10 bases and J by 2 bases, and 14 bases separated the two germline ends. CDR1 and CDR2 from the germline V gene are ENHRY and SYGVKD. This CDR3 has 13 amino acids. The CDR3 region is CATIFEANTEAFF. The CDR3 DNA reads TGTGCCACGATATTTGAAGCCAACACTGAAGCTTTCTTT.

V is TRBV28 and J is TRBJ2-1; possible D gene TRBD2, 6 bases. CDR3 length equals 13 residues. V lost 7 bases to trimming and J lost 8 bases, with 15 bases between them. CDR1 and CDR2 from the germline V gene are MDHEN and SYDVKM. Written as DNA, the CDR3 is TGTGCCAGCACGGAGGACTACGGATATGAGCAGTTCTTC. It is translated as CASTEDYGYEQFF.